This entry lists 22 T cell receptor beta chains sequenced from one sample in a study of T cells in localized non-small cell lung cancer. Measured with immunoSEQ multiplex PCR; TCRdb has only the in-frame clones, and not every one. The top ten hold nearly 25% of the sample, which has approximately 2,800 clones, approximately 20% seen once. The sample consisted of lung tumor tissue, taken before any cancer treatment. These receptors originate from a male donor older than 55 with stage II squamous cell lung carcinoma.

The chain employs TRBV12-5 and TRBJ2-6; unclear D gene. This CDR3 contains 19 residues. Between the trimmed V and J ends, which lost 1 base and 0 bases, there was a span of 16 bases. The germline CDR1 and CDR2 sequences are LGHNT and FRNRAP. As DNA, the CDR3 is TGTGCTAGTGGTTTGGACCCCCCGGGCGGCCTCTCTGGGGCCAACGTCCTGACTTTC. Translating gives CASGLDPPGGLSGANVLTF.

The chain uses TRBV6-1 and TRBJ2-5; D gene ambiguous. The length of the CDR3 is 13 residues. V dropped 0 bases and J dropped 6 bases, with 8 bases sitting between them. Germline CDR1 is MNHNS and CDR2 is SASEGT. As DNA, the CDR3 is TGTGCCAGCAGTGAAGCAGGTTTGAAGACCCAGTACTTC. Translated, it gives CASSEAGLKTQYF.

By proportion, this clone is medium-sized. V gene TRBV9 combines with J gene TRBJ2-5; perhaps TRBD1 as D (7 bases). The germline V gene has CDR1 SGDLS and CDR2 YYNGEE. Trimming stripped 4 bases from V and 5 bases from J, with 18 bases between. CDR3 length equals 15 residues. The DNA for the CDR3 is TGTGCCAGCAGCTCTAGACAGGGAGGCTGGGAGACCCAGTACTTC. This encodes CASSSRQGGWETQYF.

This clone has more than one count but fewer than ten. J is TRBJ2-1 and V is TRBV19; D might be TRBD1 (6 bases). From germline, CDR1 is LNHDA and CDR2 SQIVND (reference sequence). The CDR3 loop spans 12 amino acids. V was shortened by 6 bases and J by 6 bases, with 9 bases between the two germline ends. The CDR3, as DNA: TGTGCCAGTAGGGAGACAGGCAATGAGCAGTTCTTC. Its translation is CASRETGNEQFF.

A few counts support this clone. The rearrangement uses TRBV11-3 and TRBJ2-5; tentative D call: TRBD1 (6 bases). CDR1 is SGHNT and CDR2 is YENEEA in the germline V gene. V gave up 1 base and J gave up 5 bases, with 14 bases separating them. The CDR3 extends over 15 amino acids. CDR3 loop: CASSLGTARGETQYF. As DNA, the CDR3 is TGTGCCAGCAGCTTAGGCACAGCGAGGGGGGAGACCCAGTACTTC.

In its sample, this clone was seen a few times. J is TRBJ1-2 and V is TRBV6-8; D remains ambiguous. The CDR3 contains 15 residues. Between the trimmed V and J ends, which lost 5 bases and 7 bases, there was a span of 20 bases. Per the germline V gene, CDR1 is MNHGY and CDR2 is SAAAGT. The CDR3 region is CASSETAMAGGGYTF. The DNA for the CDR3 is TGTGCCAGCAGTGAGACCGCGATGGCCGGCGGTGGCTACACCTTC.

This clone was seen a handful of times. This CDR3 reads CASYRQGTETQYF. CDR3 nucleotides: TGTGCCAGCTACAGACAGGGGACAGAGACCCAGTACTTC. This chain joins TRBV28 and TRBJ2-5, with 8 nucleotides matching TRBD1. V lost 8 bases and J lost 4; bases outside the gene matches: 6. CDR1 and CDR2 from the germline V gene are MDHEN and SYDVKM. The CDR3 consists of 13 residues.

This clone was detected a few times. CDR3 coding DNA: TGTGCCTGGAGGGCGAGAGCCAACACCGGGGAGCTGTTTTTT. Translation: CAWRARANTGELFF. The chain combines TRBV30 with TRBJ2-2; D is unclear. The germline CDR1 and CDR2 sequences are GTSNPN and SVGIG (reference sequence). The CDR3 consists of 14 residues. The V end was cut by 3 bases, the J end by 2 bases, with 10 bases between.

V and J are TRBV11-3 and TRBJ2-5; TRBD2 aligns across 9 bases. The germline gives CDR1 SGHNT, CDR2 YENEEA. The CDR3 sequence is 14 residues long. J lost 1 base, V lost 5 bases, and 2 bases had no gene match. Here the CDR3 reads CASSSGGSQETQYF. CDR3 in DNA: TGTGCCAGCAGCAGCGGGGGGTCCCAAGAGACCCAGTACTTC.

This clone has at least ten counts. The chain employs TRBV11-3 and TRBJ1-1; D is uncertain. V lost 4 bases and J lost 6, with 15 bases in between. Germline values: CDR1 SGHNT, CDR2 YENEEA. The CDR3 spans 14 residues. In DNA, the CDR3 is TGTGCCAGCAGCTCCGCCGGGCCCTCGGCTGAAGCTTTCTTT. This gives the protein CASSSAGPSAEAFF.

The rearrangement links TRBV14 to TRBJ1-2, with D possibly TRBD1 on 5 matching bases. In germline, CDR1 is SGHDN, CDR2 FVKESK. V lost 1 base and J lost 3, with 6 bases in between. This CDR3 region has 13 residues. CDR3 bases: TGTGCCAGCAGCCAAGGGGGCTACTATGGCTACACCTTC. This translates into CASSQGGYYGYTF.

This clone was recorded at least ten times. V usage is TRBV11-3 and J usage is TRBJ2-2; TRBD1 matches 12 bases. The CDR3 is made up of 20 amino acids. Germline assignment: CDR1 SGHNT and CDR2 YENEEA. V shed 5 bases, J shed 0 bases, and the junction held 13 bases outside the gene matches. CDR3 in DNA: TGTGCCAGCAGCCCCCCAGGGACAGGGGGCGTGCTTACGAACACCGGGGAGCTGTTTTTT. Translating gives CASSPPGTGGVLTNTGELFF. Full variable domain (rest looked up from reference TRBV11-3 and TRBJ2-2): EAGVVQSPRYKIIEKKQPVAFWCNPISGHNTLYWYLQNLGQGPELLIRYENEEAVDDSQLPKDRFSAERLKGVDSTLKIQPAELGDSAVYLCASSPPGTGGVLTNTGELFFGEGSRLTVL.

This clone was counted a few times. The chain is built from TRBV6-8 and TRBJ2-1, with 7 positions matching TRBD2. V trimming: 0 bases; J trimming: 6 bases; junction bases outside the gene matches: 8. This CDR3 is 16 amino acids long. Germline V CDR1 and CDR2: MNHGY, SAAAGT. The CDR3 DNA is TGTGCCAGCAGTTACTCGTTTGCTAGCGGAGCCAATGAGCAGTTCTTC. Translating gives CASSYSFASGANEQFF.

CDR3 DNA sequence: TGCAGCGTTGCCCTCATGGGGAGCAATCAGCCCCAGCATTTT. Its protein product is CSVALMGSNQPQHF. This rearrangement joins TRBV29-1 to TRBJ1-5; D not certain. V was clipped by 4 bases and J by 1 base, with 11 bases between them. Germline CDR1 reads SQVTM; CDR2 reads ANQGSEA. This CDR3 contains 14 residues.

The chain combines TRBV11-3 with TRBJ2-1; TRBD2 matches 7 bases. Germline lookup yields CDR1 SGHNT and CDR2 YENEEA. This CDR3 comprises 15 residues. The J segment lost 7 bases and the V segment lost 1 base, leaving 7 bases of the junction unmatched. The CDR3 spells CASSLVSGGQNEQFF. DNA of the CDR3: TGTGCCAGCAGCTTAGTGTCGGGAGGCCAAAATGAGCAGTTCTTC.

Turning to this clone: Germline and junction disagree at one end, which may indicate a read error. V is TRBV6-8 and J is TRBJ2-7; D tentatively reads TRBD1 or TRBD2 (6 bases each). Germline V gene sequence: CDR1 MNHGY, CDR2 SAAAGT. This CDR3 has 14 amino acids. The CDR3 nucleotides read TGTGCCATCAGTGCCTCCGTCAGGGGAGGCGAGCAGTACTTC. Protein sequence: CAISASVRGGEQYF.

The V and J genes are TRBV11-3 and TRBJ2-2; TRBD1 matches at 8 bases. The CDR3 is made up of 16 amino acids. Looked up from germline, CDR1 is SGHNT and CDR2 is YENEEA. J gave up 2 bases and V 8 bases, and 10 bases lay outside the gene matches. The CDR3 nucleotides are TGTGCCAGCGGCCTACCCGGGACAGGCAACACCGGGGAGCTGTTTTTT. Residues: CASGLPGTGNTGELFF.

This clone was found a few times. The chain uses TRBV7-1 and TRBJ2-5, with D possibly being TRBD2 (5 bases). TRBV7-1 is treated as an ORF (open reading frame) with a function not yet certain. V dropped 4 bases and J dropped 4 bases, with 10 bases sitting between them. This CDR3 contains 13 residues. In nucleotides, the CDR3 is TGTGCCAGCAGCTTAGAGGCGGGAGAGACCCAGTACTTC. It codes for CASSLEAGETQYF.

This rearrangement joins TRBV19 to TRBJ2-5, with D perhaps matching TRBD2 (6 bases). The CDR3 extends over 17 amino acids. Germline V CDR1 and CDR2: LNHDA, SQIVND (reference sequence). Trimming left V 5 bases short and J 1 base short, with 20 bases between. CDR3 in amino acids: CASSPEMGVAAQETQYF. The DNA of the CDR3 is TGTGCCAGTAGTCCGGAAATGGGGGTAGCGGCCCAAGAGACCCAGTACTTC.

This rearrangement joins TRBV11-3 to TRBJ2-7; tentative D call: TRBD2 (7 bases). CDR3 length: 14 amino acids. V lost 3 bases and J 6 bases, leaving 15 bases between the germline ends. CDR1 and CDR2 (germline): SGHNT, YENEEA. DNA of the CDR3: TGTGCCAGCAGCTTTAGCGCGGGGGCGCGCGAGCAGTACTTC. It translates to CASSFSAGAREQYF.

This clone was detected only a few times. The V and J genes are TRBV4-1 and TRBJ1-3; D is unclear. The CDR3 is 17 residues long. The germline V gene encodes CDR1 MGHRA and CDR2 YSYEKL. The ends were cut back, 1 base at V and 0 bases at J, with 13 bases in the middle. The CDR3 sequence is CASSQGDGFFSGNTIYF. The DNA of the CDR3 is TGCGCCAGCAGCCAAGGAGACGGGTTTTTCTCTGGAAACACCATATATTTT.

In this sample, this clone turned up a few times. The chain combines TRBV29-1 with TRBJ1-4, with D uncertain. The CDR3 has 13 residues. Trimming removed 6 bases at V and 0 bases at J, with 8 bases between. Germline CDR1 is SQVTM and CDR2 is ANQGSEA. The CDR3 sequence: CSVGGTTNEKLFF. The CDR3 region has the DNA TGCAGCGTCGGCGGAACAACTAATGAAAAACTGTTTTTT.